These T cell receptor beta chains were read from a single sample in a study of OX40 agonist ivuxolimab in advanced cancers. Here immunoSEQ multiplex PCR was the method, and the copy in TCRdb shows in-frame clones only, minus some. Seen here are tens of thousands of clones, about 89% observed once, and the top ten hold about 1%. The sample consisted of CD4+ or CD8+ T cells sorted from blood, taken in a trial of the OX40 agonist ivuxolimab. The source of these receptors is an adult with an advanced solid tumor such as melanoma, head and neck, liver or kidney cancer. The CDR3 runs from the conserved cysteine through the conserved F or W. D genes are given only for firm matches. Where a row states a size, it is once, few, many or the class of an expanded clone; other rows omit it.

D,V,J,size,DNA,CDR3
-,TRBV18,TRBJ2-2,-,TGTGCCAGCTCACCATCCGCCCCCGGGGAGCTGTTTTTT,CASSPSAPGELFF
TRBD1,TRBV28,TRBJ2-3,-,TGTGCCAGCAGTTGGGACAGGGGAAAGTTTCCAGATACGCAGTATTTT,CASSWDRGKFPDTQYF
-,TRBV18,TRBJ2-5,-,TGTGCCAGCTCACCACGAGGACATCAAGAGACCCAGTACTTC,CASSPRGHQETQYF
-,TRBV6-4,TRBJ1-1,-,TGTGCCAGCAGCCGGGACTCGGCGAACACTGAAGCTTTCTTT,CASSRDSANTEAFF
TRBD2,TRBV9,TRBJ2-1,-,TGTGCCAGCAGCGTAACTAGCGGGAGCTACAATGAGCAGTTCTTC,CASSVTSGSYNEQFF
-,TRBV7-6,TRBJ1-1,-,TGTGCCAGCAGCGCCTACAGGACCATGAACACTGAAGCTTTCTTT,CASSAYRTMNTEAFF
-,TRBV2,TRBJ2-1,few,TGTGCCAGCAGTGAAGCGCGAGCCTCCCAGCCCCCGCAGTTCTTC,CASSEARASQPPQFF
-,TRBV11-2,TRBJ2-7,once,TGTGCCAGCAGCCTGCTGGGTGGGGGCTACGAGCAGTACTTC,CASSLLGGGYEQYF
-,TRBV11-2,TRBJ1-1,few,TGTGCCAGCAGTCCCGTTTGGGGGCAGGGGACTGAAGCTTTCTTT,CASSPVWGQGTEAFF
-,TRBV9,TRBJ2-2,once,TGTGCCAGCAGCGTATTGGGGAACACCGGGGAGCTGTTTTTT,CASSVLGNTGELFF
-,TRBV28,TRBJ2-7,once,TGTGCCAGCAAAAGGGGGGGCAGCTCCTACGAGCAGTACTTC,CASKRGGSSYEQYF
TRBD1,TRBV7-9,TRBJ2-6,-,TGTGCCAGCAGCGCTTTACCGGGACAGGGGGCTGGTGGGGCCAACGTCCTGACTTTC,CASSALPGQGAGGANVLTF
-,TRBV28,TRBJ1-1,-,TGTGCCAGCAGGCGTCCTGAGTCCGTCATGAACACTGAAGCTTTCTTT,CASRRPESVMNTEAFF